The rows below give T cell receptor beta chains drawn from one sample of a study of blood T cell repertoires in COVID-19. Libraries were prepared by immunoSEQ multiplex PCR; TCRdb keeps only in-frame clonotypes and omits some of them. The repertoire has 130,000 to 150,000 clones, approximately 88% of them found once; the top ten carry 1.7%. The sample was peripheral blood. All receptors derive from a woman aged 45-60 years with acute or convalescent COVID-19. The CDR3 runs from the conserved cysteine through the conserved F or W. Each record gives: CDR3 length, V gene, D gene, CDR3 protein. D genes are given only for firm matches.

16 TRBV6-5 - CASSYEGTLSGNTIYF
16 TRBV27 - CASSFATDGGRGEQFF
16 TRBV18 TRBD1 CASSPSSGQGNNEQFF
14 TRBV3-1/TRBV3-2 - CASSQEWGPYGYTF
17 TRBV9 - CASSVEGLIHSTDTQYF
15 TRBV6-5 TRBD2 CASSHGGTTNNEQFF
18 TRBV3-1/TRBV3-2 TRBD2 CASSQEGIRTSGRVEQFF
16 TRBV5-6 - CASSLRYRTPIDGYTF
14 TRBV2 TRBD2 CASSGRGSGTEQFF
15 TRBV7-9 TRBD1 CASRSGTGVGYGYTF
16 TRBV7-9 - CASSLNQGGTARGYTF
16 TRBV18 TRBD2 CASSSNSGSGSGELFF
13 TRBV9 - CASSAGSSYEQYF
16 TRBV6-5 TRBD2 CASSSTLAGYYNEQFF
15 TRBV7-9 - CASSLGETGPYGYTF
16 TRBV27 TRBD1 CASSTSRTGDTGELFF
13 TRBV30 - CAWSWGSTYEQYF
15 TRBV18 - CASSFGQGGNTEAFF
16 TRBV7-2 TRBD2 CASSRSGGGSYNEQFF
13 TRBV5-4 - CATARQRGETQYF
14 TRBV7-3 TRBD2 CASSSKAGGGIQYF
16 TRBV27 TRBD2 CASKTTGGRDTGELFF
16 TRBV29-1 TRBD1 CSAEIPGQVTNYGYTF
16 TRBV6-5 - CASSYSNGANSSPLHF
15 TRBV18 TRBD1 CASSPGQGGNSPLHF
15 TRBV4-1 - CASSQDFTVNTEAFF
17 TRBV4-2 - CASSQINSGTSAGELFF
15 TRBV29-1 - CSVEDLSGVGTEAFF
17 TRBV7-2 - CASSFTAGISGANVLTF
15 TRBV19 TRBD2 CASSTTSGPRDTQYF
14 TRBV2 TRBD1 CASSRDRRYNEQFF